Listed below are T cell receptor beta chains from one sample, sequenced in a study of blood T cell repertoires in COVID-19. Profiling relied on immunoSEQ multiplex PCR, and the TCRdb table lists in-frame clones only, not all of them. The sample lists about 190,000 clones; roughly 84% were seen once. The sample taken for sequencing was peripheral blood. Receptors originate from a woman aged 40 to 49 who had recovered from COVID-19. CDR3s include the opening cysteine and the closing phenylalanine or tryptophan. The order of the fields is D gene, V gene, clone size, J gene, CDR3 DNA, CDR3 protein. D genes are given only for firm matches. Not every row has a clone size; where given, it reads once, few, many or a size class.

d_gene: NA; v_gene: TRBV19; abundance: NA; j_gene: TRBJ1-1; CDR3nt: TGTGCCAGCTTGGGACAATTGAACACTGAAGCTTTCTTT; CDR3aa: CASLGQLNTEAFF
d_gene: NA; v_gene: TRBV30; abundance: NA; j_gene: TRBJ1-5; CDR3nt: TGTGCCTGGAGTGTACCCGGAGATACGTATCAGCCCCAGCATTTT; CDR3aa: CAWSVPGDTYQPQHF
d_gene: NA; v_gene: TRBV28; abundance: few; j_gene: TRBJ1-6; CDR3nt: TGTGCCAGCTCGGGGGGGAATTCACCCCTCCACTTT; CDR3aa: CASSGGNSPLHF
d_gene: NA; v_gene: TRBV27; abundance: NA; j_gene: TRBJ2-7; CDR3nt: TGTGCCAGCAGTCCGCTACCCGAGCTCTACGAGCAGTACTTC; CDR3aa: CASSPLPELYEQYF
d_gene: TRBD1; v_gene: TRBV19; abundance: few; j_gene: TRBJ1-1; CDR3nt: TGTGCCAGTAGTATCAGGGGACAGGGGCCGAACACTGAAGCTTTCTTT; CDR3aa: CASSIRGQGPNTEAFF
d_gene: NA; v_gene: TRBV9; abundance: NA; j_gene: TRBJ1-2; CDR3nt: TGTGCCAGCAGAGGGGTACTTACCTATGGCTACACCTTC; CDR3aa: CASRGVLTYGYTF
d_gene: TRBD1; v_gene: TRBV18; abundance: once; j_gene: TRBJ2-7; CDR3nt: TGTGCCAGCTCACTTGGCCGTGAGACAGGGGTCACCTACGAGCAGTACTTC; CDR3aa: CASSLGRETGVTYEQYF
d_gene: TRBD2; v_gene: TRBV4-3; abundance: NA; j_gene: TRBJ2-1; CDR3nt: TGCGCCAGCAGCCACCCGGGACTAGCGGCTGAGCAGTTCTTC; CDR3aa: CASSHPGLAAEQFF
d_gene: TRBD2; v_gene: TRBV3-1/TRBV3-2; abundance: few; j_gene: TRBJ2-1; CDR3nt: TGTGCCAGCAGCCAAGGGGTAGCGGGAGACCGAGTTGATACCGGGTTCTTC; CDR3aa: CASSQGVAGDRVDTGFF
d_gene: TRBD1; v_gene: TRBV2; abundance: once; j_gene: TRBJ2-7; CDR3nt: TGTGCCAGCAGTGAAGCGCGCTTGGACAGGGGCCACGAGCAGTACTTC; CDR3aa: CASSEARLDRGHEQYF
d_gene: TRBD1; v_gene: TRBV27; abundance: NA; j_gene: TRBJ2-5; CDR3nt: TGTGCCAGCGGTGAGGGGGCCTACCAAGAGACCCAGTACTTC; CDR3aa: CASGEGAYQETQYF
d_gene: TRBD1; v_gene: TRBV27; abundance: NA; j_gene: TRBJ1-1; CDR3nt: TGTGCCAGCAGTTACCGGGACAGGGGCGTTCGGGCTTTCTTT; CDR3aa: CASSYRDRGVRAFF
d_gene: NA; v_gene: TRBV3-1/TRBV3-2; abundance: NA; j_gene: TRBJ2-4; CDR3nt: TGTGCCAGCAGCCCGCGGCCTCTCGCCTTTGTAGCCAAAAACATTCAGTACTTC; CDR3aa: CASSPRPLAFVAKNIQYF
d_gene: NA; v_gene: TRBV6-2/TRBV6-3; abundance: NA; j_gene: TRBJ1-2; CDR3nt: TGTGCCAGCAGTTACTCGAGTCGGGAGGGCTACACCTTC; CDR3aa: CASSYSSREGYTF
d_gene: TRBD2; v_gene: TRBV30; abundance: NA; j_gene: TRBJ2-5; CDR3nt: TGTGCCCGAGACCGGACTAGCGGGGAGACCCAGTACTTC; CDR3aa: CARDRTSGETQYF
d_gene: NA; v_gene: TRBV29-1; abundance: NA; j_gene: TRBJ2-7; CDR3nt: TGCAGCGTTGGTATCAACCGCGGGCTCTCCGAGCAGTACTTC; CDR3aa: CSVGINRGLSEQYF
d_gene: TRBD2; v_gene: TRBV15; abundance: NA; j_gene: TRBJ2-3; CDR3nt: TGTGCCACCAGCAGGGGAGCGGGAAAACCAGATACGCAGTATTTT; CDR3aa: CATSRGAGKPDTQYF
d_gene: NA; v_gene: TRBV7-9; abundance: NA; j_gene: TRBJ1-4; CDR3nt: TGTGCCAGCAGCTCCGCCGGGACTGGGAATGAAAAACTGTTTTTT; CDR3aa: CASSSAGTGNEKLFF
d_gene: TRBD1; v_gene: TRBV5-1; abundance: NA; j_gene: TRBJ2-7; CDR3nt: TGCGCCAGCAGCTTGGCCGAGACAGGGTACGAGCAGTACTTC; CDR3aa: CASSLAETGYEQYF
d_gene: NA; v_gene: TRBV29-1; abundance: NA; j_gene: TRBJ1-1; CDR3nt: TGCGGGGGGGTTGTGAACACTGAAGCTTTCTTT; CDR3aa: CGGVVNTEAFF